This T cell receptor (beta chain) was found in a study of T cell responses to AZD1222 COVID-19 vaccine. Background on the study: Pooling covered second doses at about 4 or about 12 weeks. Study results and limitations: Dominant at 160-218 and 743-854, vaccine-associated CD4 TCRs also spanned spike. Only six individuals given AZD1222 were seropositive at baseline.

In its sample, this clone was seen once. Antigen specificity is unknown. The assay was immunoSEQ multiplex PCR, and TCRdb's table has in-frame clones only and misses some. The repertoire holds about 130,000 clones, with 84% as singletons. This CDR3 has 12 residues. Trimming shortened V by 5 bases and J by 2 bases, and 5 bases separated the two germline ends. Sequences were derived from peripheral blood, sampled on day 0 of AZD1222 vaccination. The chain joins TRBV12-3 or TRBV12-4 to TRBJ2-3; no definite D call. This clonotype was sampled from an adult in good health. The CDR3 spells CASSRVTDTQYF. The CDR3 nucleotides read TGTGCCAGCAGTAGAGTCACAGATACGCAGTATTTT.